In this sample, the clone carrying this T cell receptor (beta chain) turned up once. Its antigen is still unknown. The sample comes from a study of OX40 agonist ivuxolimab in advanced cancers. Study information: Ivuxolimab, which is an agonistic anti-OX40 (CD134) antibody, was administered to the patients. It was permissible to have had prior anti-PD-1, anti-PD-L1 or anti-CTLA-4 therapy, and 40% had some. Study-wide findings and caveats: What antigens the expanded peripheral T cells recognized was never established. Expanded clones were, on average, more numerous in CD8+ T cells than in CD4+.

Clones were read by immunoSEQ multiplex PCR, and TCRdb kept only the in-frame ones, dropping some. The table has 48,000 or so clones, roughly 92% seen once. This CDR3 region has 16 residues. The germline CDR1 and CDR2 sequences are SGHNT and YYREEE (reference sequence). V lost 0 bases, J lost 7 bases, and 9 bases stayed unmatched. V and J are TRBV5-4 and TRBJ2-1; 8 bases are shared with TRBD2. This TCR was sampled from an adult with an advanced solid tumor such as melanoma, head and neck, liver or kidney cancer. The specimen was CD4+ or CD8+ T cells sorted from blood, collected in a trial of the OX40 agonist ivuxolimab. The CDR3 region is CASSLEAGATLNEQFF. CDR3 bases: TGTGCCAGCAGCTTGGAAGCGGGGGCGACTCTAAATGAGCAGTTCTTC.